This note documents a single T cell receptor beta chain sequence. The source of the sample is a study of low-dose radiotherapy and immunotherapy resistance in tumors. Study-level information: Cohort 2, a group dosed every two weeks at 1 Gy per fraction, received 13 Gy in total over 26 weeks. Administration of intravenous cyclophosphamide at 200 mg/m2 took place every two weeks, one day before radiation and immunotherapy.

V was cut by 2 bases and J by 6 bases, with 8 bases left in between. This CDR3 has 12 residues. Priming of first-strand cDNA relied on TRAV- and TRBV-specific primers (covering alpha and beta chains). For amplifying TCRs, the PCR ran for about 20 cycles with Phusion, which was used together with a constant-region primer and the adapter on the V primers. TCRdb called the reads again in MiXCR, with one record for every CDR3 protein. Of fewer than 8,500 distinct CDR3 sequences listed, about 59% are singletons. This TCR came from a human donor with advanced metastatic prostate, ovarian, gallbladder or colorectal cancer (not recorded which). This table probably holds off-target reads from a library built for another chain. This chain connects TRBV12-3 or TRBV12-4 to TRBJ2-7; D remains ambiguous. Here the CDR3 reads CASSLHLLEQYF. The CDR3 DNA follows: TGTGCCAGCAGTTTACACCTCCTCGAGCAGTACTTC.